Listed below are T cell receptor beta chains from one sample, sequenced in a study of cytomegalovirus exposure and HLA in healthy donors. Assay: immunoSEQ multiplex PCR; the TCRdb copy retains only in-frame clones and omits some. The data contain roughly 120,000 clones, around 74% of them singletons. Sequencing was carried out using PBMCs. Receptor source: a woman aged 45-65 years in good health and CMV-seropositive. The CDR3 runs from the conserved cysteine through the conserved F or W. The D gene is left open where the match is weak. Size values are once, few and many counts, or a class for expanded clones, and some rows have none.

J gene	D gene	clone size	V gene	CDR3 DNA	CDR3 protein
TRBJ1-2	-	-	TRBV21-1	TGTGCCAGCAGCAGCCCGGGACAGGGACATAATATGAGGGGCTACACCTTC	CASSSPGQGHNMRGYTF
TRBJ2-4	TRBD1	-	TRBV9	TGTGCCAGCAGCGCCACGACAGGGGGCCTGAACATTCAGTACTTC	CASSATTGGLNIQYF
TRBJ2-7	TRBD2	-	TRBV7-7	TGTGCCAGCAGCTTAGCTAGCGGGGAATTATACGAGCAGTACTTC	CASSLASGELYEQYF
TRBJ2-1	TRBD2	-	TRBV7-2	TGTGCCAGCAGCTCAGCGGGGGGGCCTAATGAGCAGTTCTTC	CASSSAGGPNEQFF
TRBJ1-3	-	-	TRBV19	TGTGCCAGTAGTTCAATATCAGGGATCGTTGGAAACACCATATATTTT	CASSSISGIVGNTIYF
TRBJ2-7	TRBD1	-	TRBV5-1	TGCGCCAGTCGTCAGACAGGGGGCAGGTACGAGCAGTACTTC	CASRQTGGRYEQYF
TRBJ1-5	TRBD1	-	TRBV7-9	TGTGCCAGCAGCTATACAGGGGGCCTTCAGCCCCAGCATTTT	CASSYTGGLQPQHF
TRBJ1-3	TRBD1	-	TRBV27	TGTGCCAGCAGCGATTACAGGGGGGGAAACACCATATATTTT	CASSDYRGGNTIYF
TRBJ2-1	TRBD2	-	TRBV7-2	TGTGCCAGCAGCTTTAGCGGGGGGGCGGTCGATGAGCAGTTCTTC	CASSFSGGAVDEQFF
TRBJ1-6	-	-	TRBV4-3	TGCGCCAGCAGCCAAGATCCAGAGACCCGAGGCTCACCCCTCCACTTT	CASSQDPETRGSPLHF
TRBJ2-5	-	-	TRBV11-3	TGTGCCAGCAGGGCTACAGCGGGAGAGACCCAGTACTTC	CASRATAGETQYF
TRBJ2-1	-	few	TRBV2	TGTGCCAGCAGAACAACAGGGCATGAGCAGTTCTTC	CASRTTGHEQFF
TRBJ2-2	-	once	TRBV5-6	TGTGCCAGCAGCTTGACACTAGCCTCCGGGGAGCTGTTTTTT	CASSLTLASGELFF
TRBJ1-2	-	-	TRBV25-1	TGTGCCAGCAGCAGGGAATATGGCTACACCTTC	CASSREYGYTF
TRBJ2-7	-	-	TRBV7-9	TGTGCCAGCAGCCAACCCGTGGGGGGTTCCGCCTACGAGCAGTACTTC	CASSQPVGGSAYEQYF
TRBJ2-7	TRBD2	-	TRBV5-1	TGCGCCAGCAGCGCGGGAGGGTACGAGCAGTACTTC	CASSAGGYEQYF
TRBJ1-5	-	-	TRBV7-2	TGTGCCAGCAGCTCACGGGGACTCAATCAGCCCCAGCATTTT	CASSSRGLNQPQHF
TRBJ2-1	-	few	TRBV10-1	TGCGCCAGCAGTGATTCCGGGGGCTACAATGAGCAGTTCTTC	CASSDSGGYNEQFF
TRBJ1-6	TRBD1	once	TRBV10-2	TGCGCCACCAACGCCTTAGGGGGACAGGTTAATTCACCCCTCCACTTT	CATNALGGQVNSPLHF
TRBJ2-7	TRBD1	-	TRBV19	TGTGCCAGTAGTATAGCGGGACAGGGTACCTACGAGCAGTACTTC	CASSIAGQGTYEQYF
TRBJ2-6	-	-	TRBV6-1	TGTGCCAGTCAGACAGGTACTGGGGCCAACGTCCTGACTTTC	CASQTGTGANVLTF
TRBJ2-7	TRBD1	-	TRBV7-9	TGTGCCAGCAGTCCCGGGACAGGGGGGAACGAGCAGTACTTC	CASSPGTGGNEQYF
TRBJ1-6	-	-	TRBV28	TGTGCCAGCAGCGCACGTGAGCTTCTCTATAGTAATTCACCCCTCCACTTT	CASSARELLYSNSPLHF
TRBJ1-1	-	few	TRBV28	TGTGCCAGCAGTTTAACCCCGGGGACTGAAGCTTTCTTT	CASSLTPGTEAFF
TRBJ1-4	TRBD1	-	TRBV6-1	TGTGCCAGCAGTGGACAGGGAGTAAAGGAAAAACTGTTTTTT	CASSGQGVKEKLFF
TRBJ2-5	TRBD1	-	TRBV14	TGTGCCAGCAGCCAAGGGACAGGGGGCTGGGAGACCCAGTACTTC	CASSQGTGGWETQYF
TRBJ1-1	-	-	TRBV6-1	TGTGCCAGCAGGTGGGCGAACACTGAAGCTTTCTTT	CASRWANTEAFF
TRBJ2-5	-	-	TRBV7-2	TGTGCCAGCAGAGAGTACGGAGAGACCCAGTACTTC	CASREYGETQYF
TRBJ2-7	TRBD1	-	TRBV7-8	TGTGCCAGCAGCTTAGGGGGACAGGGCTCGGTGCTCTACGAGCAGTACTTC	CASSLGGQGSVLYEQYF
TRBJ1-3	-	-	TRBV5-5	TGTGCCAGCAGCTTCCTCCCAGGGGACCCTGGAAACACCATATATTTT	CASSFLPGDPGNTIYF
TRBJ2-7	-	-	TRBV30	TGTGCCTTAATGACAGGCGACTCCTACGAGCAGTACTTC	CALMTGDSYEQYF
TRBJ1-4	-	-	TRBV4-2	TGTGCCAGCAGCCAAGAAAGGGGCATAGTCGAAAAACTGTTTTTT	CASSQERGIVEKLFF
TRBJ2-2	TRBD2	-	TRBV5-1	TGCGCCAGCAGCCACTTGACTAGCGGTAAATTCACCGGGGAGCTGTTTTTT	CASSHLTSGKFTGELFF
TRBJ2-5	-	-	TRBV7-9	TGTGCCAGCAGCCCGGCTAGGCGGGGAGACCAAGAGACCCAGTACTTC	CASSPARRGDQETQYF
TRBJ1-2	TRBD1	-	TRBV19	TGTGCCAGTAGTATTCAAGGGATAGACAGGGTCGAGGGCTACACCTTC	CASSIQGIDRVEGYTF
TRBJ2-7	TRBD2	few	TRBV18	TGTGCCAGCTCTATGACTAGCGGGTCCTACGAGCAGTACTTC	CASSMTSGSYEQYF
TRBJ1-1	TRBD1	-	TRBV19	TGTGCCAGTAGAGGGACAGGGGGTACTGAAGCTTTCTTT	CASRGTGGTEAFF
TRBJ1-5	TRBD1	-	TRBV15	TGTGCCACCAGCCGCGCTTCGACAGGGAATGGCTGGAGGCAGCCCCAGCATTTT	CATSRASTGNGWRQPQHF
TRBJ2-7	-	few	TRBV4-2	TGTGCCAGCAGCCAAGCTCTGGGAGCGAGCTACGAGCAGTACTTC	CASSQALGASYEQYF
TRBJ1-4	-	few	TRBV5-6	TGTGCCAGCAGCTTGGGTCAGGGGAACCCAAATGAAAAACTGTTTTTT	CASSLGQGNPNEKLFF
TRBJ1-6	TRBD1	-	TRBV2	TGTGCCAGCCGCCTGTTGGACAGGGTGGATTCACCCCTCCACTTT	CASRLLDRVDSPLHF
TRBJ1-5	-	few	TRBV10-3	TGTGCCATCAGTGAGACACAGGGAGGCAATCAGCCCCAGCATTTT	CAISETQGGNQPQHF
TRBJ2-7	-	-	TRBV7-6	TGTGCCAGCAGCTTAGAAGTAGGGGGTTACGAGCAGTACTTC	CASSLEVGGYEQYF
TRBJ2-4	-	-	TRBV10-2	TGCGCCAGCATTCCGACGGGAGCCAAAAACATTCAGTACTTC	CASIPTGAKNIQYF
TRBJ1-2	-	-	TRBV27	TGTGCCAGCAGTTTATCTCGGGTGAACTATGGCTACACCTTC	CASSLSRVNYGYTF
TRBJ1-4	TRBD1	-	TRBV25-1	TGTGCCAGCAGTGCTGGAAACAGGGGCAGAGGGGAAAAACTGTTTTTT	CASSAGNRGRGEKLFF
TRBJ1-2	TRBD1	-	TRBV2	TGTGCCAGCAGCTCCGACAGGGTGGTCTCTGGCTACACCTTC	CASSSDRVVSGYTF
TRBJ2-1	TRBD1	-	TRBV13	TGTGCCAGCAGCCGAAGCGGGACAGGGTACAATGAGCAGTTCTTC	CASSRSGTGYNEQFF
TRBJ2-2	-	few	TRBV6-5	TGTGCCAGCAGCTCCCGCGGGACGAACACCGGGGAGCTGTTTTTT	CASSSRGTNTGELFF
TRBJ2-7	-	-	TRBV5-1	TGCGCCAGCAGTTCAGACAGCACCTACGAGCAGTACTTC	CASSSDSTYEQYF
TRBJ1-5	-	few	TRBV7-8	TGTGCCAGCAGCTTAATATTAGGGACTACCCAGCCCCAGCATTTT	CASSLILGTTQPQHF
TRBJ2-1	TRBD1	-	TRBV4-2	TGTGCCAGCAGCCCGACAGGGTGGGATGAGCAGTTCTTC	CASSPTGWDEQFF
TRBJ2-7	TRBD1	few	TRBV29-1	TGCAGCGCGGGACAGCTCTACGAGCAGTACTTC	CSAGQLYEQYF
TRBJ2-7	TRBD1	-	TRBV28	TGTGCCAGCAAGGGGGGGACAGGGACCTACGAGCAGTACTTC	CASKGGTGTYEQYF